This T cell receptor beta chain derives from a study of T cells after yellow fever vaccination. About the research overall: Fractions of low cell number were prepared using SMART-Seq v4 Ultra Low Input.

Study-wide points: Researchers cautioned that FACS-sorted repertoires could harbor abundant clonotypes contaminating from the bulk population.

MiXCR, run by TCRdb on the 5' RACE reads, gives a single entry per CDR3 protein. Of more than 350,000 distinct CDR3 sequences listed, around 10% are singletons. Trimming at V came to 3 bases and at J to 6 bases, leaving 10 bases not matched to a gene. The germline V gene has CDR1 DFQATT and CDR2 SNEGSKA (reference sequence). This CDR3 comprises 15 residues. This clonotype was counted only a few times. Its antigen is unknown. This TCR derives from a man younger than 35 who received the YFV17D yellow fever vaccine. The genes are TRBV20-1 and TRBJ2-3; 9 bases align to TRBD2. This specimen was PBMCs, taken on the day of the first yellow fever vaccination. CDR3 sequence (DNA): TGCAGTGCTAGCGGCGGGGGGGGTGATTATGATACGCAGTATTTT. Translated: CSASGGGGDYDTQYF.